Below, 24 T cell receptor beta chains from the same sample are listed, as sequenced in a study of OX40 agonist ivuxolimab in advanced cancers. Some clones are missing from TCRdb's copy, which holds only in-frame ones; the method was immunoSEQ multiplex PCR. The sample shows about 83,000 clones, around 84% of them seen only once. This specimen consisted of CD4+ or CD8+ T cells sorted from blood, obtained in a trial of the OX40 agonist ivuxolimab. The receptor source for this set is an adult with an advanced solid tumor such as melanoma, head and neck, liver or kidney cancer.

The chain uses TRBV6-6 and TRBJ1-2; TRBD1 matches at 10 bases. Germline CDR1 reads MNHNY; CDR2 reads SVGAGI (reference sequence). The length of the CDR3 is 16 residues. V trimming: 4 bases; J trimming: 4 bases; junction bases outside the gene matches: 9. CDR3 protein: CASSSRLTGGSYGYTF. The CDR3 bases are TGTGCCAGCAGTTCGCGTCTGACAGGGGGCTCCTATGGCTACACCTTC.

This clone has only one observation. The genes are TRBV6-1 and TRBJ1-2; D remains ambiguous. Germline CDR1 and CDR2: MNHNS and SASEGT. This CDR3 is 12 amino acids long. Trimming pared 3 bases from V and 2 bases from J, leaving 4 bases between. The CDR3: CASSDRNYGYTF. In nucleotides, the CDR3 is TGTGCCAGCAGTGACAGGAACTATGGCTACACCTTC.

The rearrangement uses TRBV6-5 and TRBJ1-1; D gene ambiguous. Per the germline V gene, CDR1 is MNHEY and CDR2 is SVGAGI. V was clipped by 6 bases and J by 7 bases, with 6 bases between them. The CDR3 totals 10 residues. CDR3: CASRHYEAFF. The CDR3 DNA is TGTGCCAGCAGACATTATGAAGCTTTCTTT.

J is TRBJ1-1 and V is TRBV6-4, with D maybe TRBD1 (5 bases). The germline V gene encodes CDR1 MRHNA and CDR2 SNTAGT. The V end lost 2 bases, the J end lost 5 bases, and 15 bases lay between the germline ends. CDR3 size: 15 residues. Here the CDR3 reads CASSDPAVWGTEAFF. For the CDR3, the DNA is TGTGCCAGCAGTGACCCAGCGGTCTGGGGGACTGAAGCTTTCTTT.

Here the CDR3 DNA reads TGTGCCAGCAGCCCCATCCGGGGGAACGCAGATACGCAGTATTTT. This gives the protein CASSPIRGNADTQYF. V usage is TRBV5-4 and J usage is TRBJ2-3; TRBD2 is a possible D gene (6 bases). The CDR3 is 15 amino acids. In germline, CDR1 is SGHNT, CDR2 YYREEE (reference sequence). Trimming stripped 4 bases from V and 4 bases from J, with 16 bases between.

This chain joins TRBV7-2 and TRBJ2-5, with D uncertain. The CDR3 spans 14 residues. V was shortened by 3 bases and J by 5 bases, with 13 bases between the two germline ends. Germline values: CDR1 SGHTA, CDR2 FQGNSA. The CDR3 sequence: CASSLMTLSETQYF. The CDR3 DNA is TGTGCCAGCAGCTTGATGACATTGAGCGAGACCCAGTACTTC.

This chain joins TRBV7-6 and TRBJ2-5; TRBD1 is a possible D gene (6 bases). The CDR3 loop spans 14 amino acids. CDR1 is SGHVS, CDR2 FNYEAQ, per germline. Trimming removed 4 bases at V and 3 bases at J, with 12 bases between. The CDR3 coding sequence is TGTGCCAGCAGCTCCGGACAGCCTGAAGAGACCCAGTACTTC. Translation: CASSSGQPEETQYF.

This clone has only a few counts. The rearrangement links TRBV6-5 to TRBJ1-3; a possible D gene is TRBD1 (5 bases). This CDR3 region has 15 residues. Trimming took off 5 bases at V and 1 base at J, with 12 bases between the two ends. CDR1 MNHEY and CDR2 SVGAGI come from the germline V gene. The CDR3 protein is CASSPFGASGNTIYF. DNA of the CDR3: TGTGCCAGCAGTCCTTTTGGGGCTTCTGGAAACACCATATATTTT.

J is TRBJ2-3 and V is TRBV7-2; TRBD2 agrees at 7 bases. The trim removed 1 base at V and 2 bases at J, leaving 3 bases unmatched. Germline values: CDR1 SGHTA, CDR2 FQGNSA. The length of the CDR3 is 15 residues. The CDR3 protein is CASSLGREYTDTQYF. DNA for the CDR3: TGTGCCAGCAGCTTAGGGCGGGAGTACACAGATACGCAGTATTTT. The variable domain in full, with the rest retrieved from reference TRBV7-2 and TRBJ2-3, is GAGVSQSPSNKVTEKGKDVELRCDPISGHTALYWYRQSLGQGLEFLIYFQGNSAPDKSGLPSDRFSAERTGGSVSTLTIQRTQQEDSAVYLCASSLGREYTDTQYFGPGTRLTVL.

This clone was observed a few times. This chain joins TRBV7-2 and TRBJ2-3; the D gene is possibly TRBD2 (6 bases). The V and J ends lost 3 bases and 2 bases respectively, with 12 bases between them. The CDR3 extends over 15 amino acids. CDR1 is SGHTA, CDR2 FQGNSA, per germline. The CDR3 sequence is CASSLDRGTTDTQYF. The DNA for the CDR3 is TGTGCCAGCAGCTTGGACCGGGGGACCACAGATACGCAGTATTTT.

The chain couples TRBV28 to TRBJ1-2, with no clear D. V was shortened by 6 bases and J by 0 bases, with 8 bases between the two germline ends. There are 13 residues in the CDR3. Germline assignment: CDR1 MDHEN and CDR2 SYDVKM. In DNA form, the CDR3 reads TGTGCCAGCAGGGCGGTAGCTAACTATGGCTACACCTTC. This encodes CASRAVANYGYTF.

The chain couples TRBV7-9 to TRBJ1-1; a weak D match, TRBD1 (6 bases). Trimming pared 10 bases from V and 5 bases from J, leaving 17 bases between. The CDR3 totals 13 residues. CDR1 and CDR2 from the germline V gene are SEHNR and FQNEAQ (reference sequence). This CDR3 is CATLRGGETEAFF. CDR3 DNA: TGTGCCACCCTAAGAGGGGGAGAAACTGAAGCTTTCTTT.

For this clone: The same CDR3 is also encoded by other DNA sequences in this sample. The gene calls are TRBV2 and TRBJ2-5; 12 nucleotides match TRBD1. The CDR3 runs 15 residues. CDR1 and CDR2 (germline): SNHLY, FYNNEI. V shed 4 bases, J shed 4 bases, and the junction held 4 bases outside the gene matches. Here the CDR3 reads CASSGGQGARETQYF. The CDR3, as DNA: TGTGCCAGCAGTGGGGGACAGGGGGCAAGAGAGACCCAGTACTTC.

This chain connects TRBV6-5 to TRBJ2-5; D is ambiguous. This CDR3 has 15 residues. The germline V gene encodes CDR1 MNHEY and CDR2 SVGAGI. V was pared by 2 bases and J by 2 bases, with 12 bases between. The CDR3 DNA is TGTGCCAGCAGTTACGCTCTGGGGAATCAAGAGACCCAGTACTTC. Translating it yields CASSYALGNQETQYF.

The chain combines TRBV4-3 with TRBJ1-6; 9 bases match TRBD1. CDR3 length: 15 residues. V trimming: 1 base; J trimming: 11 bases; junction bases outside the gene matches: 6. Germline V gene lookup returns CDR1 LGHNA and CDR2 YSLEER. CDR3 in DNA: TGCGCCAGCAGCCAAGGGGACAGGGAAACTCCACCCCTCCACTTT. Translating it yields CASSQGDRETPPLHF.

The CDR3 loop reads CASNRGSDSNQPQHF. The DNA of the CDR3 is TGTGCCAGCAATCGGGGCTCCGATAGCAATCAGCCCCAGCATTTT. V and J are TRBV6-1 and TRBJ1-5, with a tentative D call TRBD1 (5 bases). The CDR3 is 15 amino acids. Germline lookup yields CDR1 MNHNS and CDR2 SASEGT. V was trimmed by 7 bases and J by 0 bases, leaving 13 bases between them.

Only a few counts were recorded for this clone. The rearrangement joins TRBV30 to TRBJ1-1; D gene unclear. The CDR3 spans 13 residues. The germline V and J ends were trimmed by 1 base and 0 bases, with 6 bases remaining between them. Germline V gives CDR1 GTSNPN, CDR2 SVGIG (reference sequence). The CDR3 DNA reads TGTGCCTGGAGTGGGTTTGTGAACACTGAAGCTTTCTTT. As protein: CAWSGFVNTEAFF.

This clone came up once. The chain has TRBV4-2 and TRBJ1-1, with D uncertain. The V end lost 2 bases, the J end lost 4 bases, and 26 bases lay between the germline ends. The CDR3 spans 19 residues. Germline V gene sequence: CDR1 LGHNA, CDR2 YNFKEQ. The CDR3 DNA reads as TGTGCCAGCAGCCAAAGATCCACCTCCGTCGCAGGCGGAGGCACTGAAGCTTTCTTT. It is translated as CASSQRSTSVAGGGTEAFF.

The chain employs TRBV28 and TRBJ1-2; TRBD1 matches at 7 bases. The germline V gene encodes CDR1 MDHEN and CDR2 SYDVKM. The CDR3 has 15 amino acids. V lost 5 bases to trimming and J lost 2 bases; unmatched junction nucleotides: 8. The CDR3 bases are TGTGCCAGCAGTCGAATGACAGGGTCCAACTATGGCTACACCTTC. Amino acids: CASSRMTGSNYGYTF.

The chain links TRBV28 to TRBJ1-1, with a possible D match to TRBD1 (5 bases). Trimming cost V 6 bases and J 3 bases, with 8 bases left between them. Germline V gives CDR1 MDHEN, CDR2 SYDVKM. This CDR3 contains 12 residues. The CDR3 region is CASRSRDTEAFF. The CDR3 DNA is TGTGCCAGCAGATCCAGGGACACTGAAGCTTTCTTT.

V is TRBV5-4 and J is TRBJ1-4; TRBD1 matches 10 bases. This CDR3 region has 15 residues. The junction had 2 bases not matched to a gene; V was cut back by 4 bases and J by 2 bases. Germline lookup yields CDR1 SGHNT and CDR2 YYREEE (reference sequence). The CDR3 DNA sequence: TGTGCCAGCAGCCGGACAGGGGGGACTAATGAAAAACTGTTTTTT. Translated, it gives CASSRTGGTNEKLFF.

J is TRBJ2-1 and V is TRBV4-1, with TRBD1 as a possible D gene (5 bases). The CDR3 is made up of 16 amino acids. Trimming took 0 bases from V and 2 from J, leaving 11 bases between them. Germline assignment: CDR1 MGHRA and CDR2 YSYEKL. The CDR3 is CASSQDQGAAYNEQFF. The CDR3 nucleotides are TGCGCCAGCAGCCAAGATCAAGGGGCGGCCTACAATGAGCAGTTCTTC.

The chain is built from TRBV28 and TRBJ1-4, with 8 bases lining up with TRBD1. This CDR3 contains 16 residues. Germline CDR1 is MDHEN and CDR2 is SYDVKM. After removal of 1 base from V and 8 bases from J, the junction contained 9 bases not matched to a gene. The CDR3 DNA reads TGTGCCAGCAGTTTATACGGACAGGGAGGAGGGGAAAAACTGTTTTTT. This codes for CASSLYGQGGGEKLFF.

This chain uses TRBV9 with TRBJ1-3; 9 bases fit TRBD1. The ends lost 3 bases at V and 1 base at J; junction bases unmatched: 5. The CDR3 contains 16 residues. In germline, CDR1 is SGDLS, CDR2 YYNGEE. The CDR3 sequence is CASSGDRGASGNTIYF. The CDR3 DNA reads as TGTGCCAGCAGCGGTGACAGGGGGGCATCTGGAAACACCATATATTTT.